The 19 T cell receptor beta chains listed next were all sequenced from one sample in a study of blood T cells in healthy people across ages. PCR was performed a second time for 7 to 11 cycles using a sample-barcoded 5' primer and a J-beta primer mix. TCRdb ran MiXCR on the 5' RACE reads and lists one entry per CDR3 protein. The sample has about 1.5 million distinct CDR3 sequences, 40% to 45% seen once; the top ten hold 4%. The sample taken for sequencing was blood. These receptor sequences come from a woman between 18 and 29 years old in good health.

V and J are TRBV6-5 and TRBJ1-1; no clear D gene. V was clipped by 5 bases and J by 1 base, with 8 bases between them. Looked up from germline, CDR1 is MNHEY and CDR2 is SVGAGI. The CDR3 has 13 residues. In DNA form, the CDR3 reads TGTGCCAGCAGTAAGGTCTGGAACACTGAAGCTTTCTTT. Amino acid sequence: CASSKVWNTEAFF.

The chain is built from TRBV4-1 and TRBJ2-5; D perhaps matches TRBD1 (6 bases). The CDR3 contains 15 residues. Germline CDR1 reads MGHRA; CDR2 reads YSYEKL. V was trimmed by 4 bases and J by 2 bases, leaving 14 bases between them. DNA for the CDR3: TGCGCCAGCAGCCCTCGGGACAAGAGGCAAGAGACCCAGTACTTC. Translating gives CASSPRDKRQETQYF.

The chain links TRBV6-5 to TRBJ2-3; tentatively, D is TRBD1 (6 bases). CDR1 and CDR2 from the germline V gene are MNHEY and SVGAGI. This CDR3 contains 14 residues. Between the trimmed V and J ends, which lost 2 bases and 0 bases, there was a span of 6 bases. The CDR3 region has the DNA TGTGCCAGCAGTTACCAGGGGAGCACAGATACGCAGTATTTT. Its translation is CASSYQGSTDTQYF.

Here the CDR3 reads CSAPGLAINTDTQYF. The DNA of the CDR3 is TGCAGTGCTCCCGGACTAGCGATAAACACAGATACGCAGTATTTT. The J gene is TRBJ2-3, the V gene TRBV20-1; 9 nucleotides agree with TRBD2. The V gene end was trimmed by 5 bases and the J gene end by 2 bases; junction bases not matched to a gene: 8. Germline lookup yields CDR1 DFQATT and CDR2 SNEGSKA (reference sequence). The CDR3 is 15 amino acids.

The rearrangement joins TRBV6-6 to TRBJ1-2, with TRBD1 matching over 8 bases. The CDR3 consists of 15 residues. Germline trimming cut 6 bases from V and 8 bases from J; bases unmatched to any gene: 14. Germline loops: CDR1 MNHNY, CDR2 SVGAGI (reference sequence). The CDR3 region is CASSQILDRAGGYTF. DNA for the CDR3: TGTGCCAGCAGCCAGATACTGGACAGGGCGGGCGGCTACACCTTC.

The V gene is TRBV15, the J gene TRBJ1-1; D ambiguous. V lost 3 bases and J 1 base, leaving 9 bases between the germline ends. The V gene's germline CDR1 is LNHNV and CDR2 YYDKDF (reference sequence). The CDR3 is made up of 14 amino acids. In nucleotides, the CDR3 is TGTGCCACCAGCAGGACCCGGTCGAACACTGAAGCTTTCTTT. Translation gives CATSRTRSNTEAFF.

This chain uses TRBV12-3 or TRBV12-4 with TRBJ2-5; D is ambiguous. V lost 3 bases and J 11 bases, leaving 16 bases between the germline ends. This CDR3 has 13 amino acids. The DNA of the CDR3 is TGTGCCAGCAGTTTCCTCTATCAACGCGAACAGTACTTC. Translation gives CASSFLYQREQYF.

Ten or more counts support this clonotype. A much larger clone lies a single base off, so this may be a read error. V gene TRBV5-1 combines with J gene TRBJ2-1; TRBD1 aligns across 7 bases. The CDR3 totals 14 residues. The junction had 8 bases not matched to a gene; V was cut back by 5 bases and J by 6 bases. Germline values: CDR1 SGHRS, CDR2 YFSETQ. The CDR3 DNA sequence: TGCGCCAGCAGTGCCGGGACAGCCTCCAATGAGCAGTTCTTC. Protein sequence: CASSAGTASNEQFF.

This clonotype has a handful of counts. The chain carries TRBV20-1 and TRBJ1-4, with D possibly being TRBD1 (6 bases). Germline CDR1 reads DFQATT; CDR2 reads SNEGSKA (reference sequence). The CDR3 has 16 amino acids. Trimming removed 0 bases at V and 7 bases at J, with 18 bases between. Here the CDR3 reads CSARDRIGGASEKLFF. The CDR3 DNA follows: TGCAGTGCTAGAGATCGGATCGGGGGCGCAAGTGAAAAACTGTTTTTT.

This clonotype showed up just a few times. The CDR3 sequence is CASSYSRETDTQYF. As DNA, the CDR3 is TGTGCCAGCAGTTACTCGAGAGAGACAGATACGCAGTATTTT. The rearrangement uses TRBV6-2 or TRBV6-3 and TRBJ2-3; D remains unclear. Trimming removed 0 bases from V and 3 bases from J, with 7 bases in between. This CDR3 has 14 residues. Germline V gene sequence: CDR1 MNHEY, CDR2 SVGEGT.

This clonotype has more than one count but fewer than ten. This chain links TRBV6-5 with TRBJ2-7; D perhaps matches TRBD2 (5 bases). The CDR3 contains 13 residues. Germline V lookup: CDR1 MNHEY, CDR2 SVGAGI. V lost 6 bases to trimming and J lost 2 bases, with 11 bases between them. The CDR3 region has the DNA TGTGCCAGCAGCAACAGCGGACCCTACGAGCAGTACTTC. Its protein is CASSNSGPYEQYF.

The chain carries TRBV6-2 or TRBV6-3 and TRBJ1-1, with D unclear. The CDR3 is 13 residues long. Germline CDR1 and CDR2: MNHEY and SVGEGT. V dropped 5 bases and J dropped 3 bases, with 10 bases sitting between them. CDR3 sequence (DNA): TGTGCCAGCAGTACGAGACTGTACACTGAAGCTTTCTTT. Amino acids: CASSTRLYTEAFF.

The chain employs TRBV12-3 or TRBV12-4 and TRBJ2-1; D remains ambiguous. The CDR3 extends over 11 amino acids. Trimming stripped 6 bases from V and 7 bases from J, with 7 bases between. The CDR3 nucleotides are TGTGCCAGCAGGGTGGGGAATGAGCAGTTCTTC. It specifies CASRVGNEQFF.

In this sample, this clonotype turned up a few times. V and J are TRBV11-2 and TRBJ1-2, with 11 bases aligning to TRBD1. This CDR3 is built from 14 residues. J was trimmed by 10 bases and V by 5 bases; bases with no gene match: 9. Germline CDR1 is SGHAT and CDR2 is FQNNGV. In nucleotides, the CDR3 is TGTGCCAGCAGCCGAGCTGGACAGGGGGCGACCTACACCTTC. Encoded protein: CASSRAGQGATYTF.

This chain connects TRBV24-1 to TRBJ1-2; no firm D call. Per germline, CDR1 KGHDR and CDR2 SFDVKD. V dropped 6 bases and J dropped 6 bases, with 13 bases sitting between them. The CDR3 extends over 13 amino acids. The CDR3 DNA sequence: TGTGCCACCAGTCCCAGTAGCTCGGATGGCTACACCTTC. It codes for CATSPSSSDGYTF.

The chain employs TRBV20-1 and TRBJ1-5; tentatively, D is TRBD1 (5 bases). Germline CDR1 is DFQATT and CDR2 is SNEGSKA (reference sequence). The CDR3 runs 13 residues. V lost 6 bases and J 0 bases, leaving 9 bases between the germline ends. CDR3 amino acids: CSAATDSNQPQHF. The CDR3 nucleotides are TGCAGTGCAGCGACAGATAGCAATCAGCCCCAGCATTTT.

The chain has TRBV6-6 and TRBJ1-2; unclear D gene. Trimming shortened V by 0 bases and J by 2 bases, and 13 bases separated the two germline ends. CDR3 size: 16 residues. The germline CDR1 and CDR2 sequences are MNHNY and SVGAGI (reference sequence). The CDR3 is CASSYSYPDGNYGYTF. DNA of the CDR3: TGTGCCAGCAGTTACTCCTACCCGGACGGAAACTATGGCTACACCTTC.

This clonotype has a handful of counts. The rearrangement links TRBV6-2 or TRBV6-3 to TRBJ2-1, with D perhaps matching TRBD1 (5 bases). Trimming cost V 7 bases and J 9 bases, with 13 bases left between them. Germline loops: CDR1 MNHEY, CDR2 SVGEGT. This CDR3 spans 12 amino acids. In DNA, the CDR3 is TGTGCCAGCACCACGCAGGGAAGTGAGCAGTTCTTC. Amino acids: CASTTQGSEQFF.

The CDR3 is CATSGDRGLRYGYTF. The CDR3 DNA follows: TGTGCCACCAGCGGTGACAGGGGGCTTCGCTATGGCTACACCTTC. The rearrangement uses TRBV15 and TRBJ1-2; 10 nucleotides match TRBD1. Germline V lookup: CDR1 LNHNV, CDR2 YYDKDF (reference sequence). The V segment lost 5 bases and the J segment 4 bases; nucleotides outside the gene matches: 7. The CDR3 has 15 residues.